This TCR beta chain derives from a study of brain T cells in children with intractable seizures. Time point given: blood from clinic visit 5 months post-surgery; TSC patient then seizure free. Patients received at least one anti-epileptic drug before surgery. Repertoires were generated with immunoSEQ multiplex PCR, while TCRdb's copy carries only in-frame clones and drops some. This table has a few hundred thousand clones, over 85% appearing once. This clone was seen only once. V dropped 7 bases and J dropped 3 bases, with 11 bases sitting between them. Germline loops: CDR1 ENHRY, CDR2 SYGVKD. This CDR3 has 13 amino acids.

This chain uses TRBV10-3 with TRBJ2-3; unclear D gene. This receptor was obtained from a boy under three years old with tuberous sclerosis and intractable seizures. This specimen was peripheral blood, taken roughly 5 months after surgery. The DNA for the CDR3 is TGTGCCATCACAGGCGATAGTACAGATACGCAGTATTTT. It encodes CAITGDSTDTQYF.